This T cell receptor (beta chain) was captured in a study of OX40 agonist ivuxolimab in advanced cancers. On the study more broadly: Hepatocellular carcinoma, melanoma, renal cell or head and neck cancer occurred in dose-escalation patients. General study results and limits: Within 6 weeks, CD4+ and CD8+ blood T cells expanded clonally at 0.1 to 3.0 mg/kg. CD8+ T cells (on average) carried more expanded clones than CD4+ T cells.

Sequencing was performed with immunoSEQ multiplex PCR; in TCRdb, only in-frame clones are kept and a portion is missing. The sample carries 40,000 to 50,000 clones, about four fifths recorded once. Germline V gene lookup returns CDR1 LNHDA and CDR2 SQIVND (reference sequence). The CDR3 runs to 13 residues. Trimming took off 7 bases at V and 0 bases at J, with 9 bases between the two ends. Turning to this clone: Its antigen is undetermined.

The sequence came from an adult with an advanced solid tumor such as melanoma, head and neck, liver or kidney cancer. The chain is built from TRBV19 and TRBJ1-1, with D uncertain. This material consisted of CD4+ or CD8+ T cells sorted from blood, taken in a trial of the OX40 agonist ivuxolimab. This CDR3 reads CASMRELNTEAFF. The CDR3 region has the DNA TGTGCCAGTATGAGGGAGTTGAACACTGAAGCTTTCTTT.